The 31 T cell receptor beta chains listed next were all sequenced from one sample in a study of OX40 agonist ivuxolimab in advanced cancers. The protocol was immunoSEQ multiplex PCR, while the TCRdb copy is restricted to in-frame clones and leaves out a portion. This sample has approximately 81,000 clones, with approximately 90% found just once. Source: CD4+ or CD8+ T cells sorted from blood, taken in a trial of the OX40 agonist ivuxolimab. All receptors derive from an adult with an advanced solid tumor such as melanoma, head and neck, liver or kidney cancer.

The CDR3 DNA sequence: TGTGCCAGCAGCTTAGCGGGACAGGGAACAAACACCATATATTTT. It yields the protein CASSLAGQGTNTIYF. This chain connects TRBV7-9 to TRBJ1-3, with TRBD1 matching over 9 bases. Germline V gives CDR1 SEHNR, CDR2 FQNEAQ (reference sequence). After removal of 0 bases from V and 6 bases from J, the junction contained 3 bases not matched to a gene. This CDR3 has 15 residues.

The chain employs TRBV7-3 and TRBJ2-1; D not certain. Germline V lookup: CDR1 SGHTA, CDR2 FQGTGA. Trimming left V 5 bases short and J 8 bases short, with 22 bases between. The CDR3 runs to 16 residues. This chain's CDR3 is CASSPNANAKKDEQFF. The CDR3 nucleotides are TGTGCCAGCAGCCCTAACGCGAATGCAAAGAAGGATGAGCAGTTCTTC.

The chain combines TRBV14 with TRBJ1-4; 7 nucleotides line up with TRBD1. The CDR3 is made up of 19 amino acids. CDR1 SGHDN and CDR2 FVKESK come from the germline V gene. J lost 0 bases, V lost 0 bases, and 10 bases had no gene match. In DNA form, the CDR3 reads TGTGCCAGCAGCCAAGAAACACGGGACAGCTCTGCAACTAATGAAAAACTGTTTTTT. Its protein product is CASSQETRDSSATNEKLFF. Full variable domain (remainder filled in from reference TRBV14 and TRBJ1-4): EAGVTQFPSHSVIEKGQTVTLRCDPISGHDNLYWYRRVMGKEIKFLLHFVKESKQDESGMPNNRFLAERTGGTYSTLKVQPAELEDSGVYFCASSQETRDSSATNEKLFFGSGTQLSVL.

The rearrangement uses TRBV5-1 and TRBJ2-3; 7 nucleotides line up with TRBD1. The CDR3 sequence is 12 residues long. In germline, CDR1 is SGHRS, CDR2 YFSETQ. Germline trimming cut 4 bases from V and 6 bases from J; bases unmatched to any gene: 2. CDR3 bases: TGCGCCAGCAGCGTGACAGGGGATACGCAGTATTTT. This gives the protein CASSVTGDTQYF.

A single count supports this clone. The V gene is TRBV30, the J gene TRBJ2-5, with no clear D. CDR3 length: 11 residues. The germline V gene has CDR1 GTSNPN and CDR2 SVGIG (reference sequence). Deletions cut 2 bases from V and 7 bases from J, with 8 bases between. The chain's CDR3 is CAWSIPGTQYF. CDR3 DNA sequence: TGTGCCTGGAGTATTCCGGGGACCCAGTACTTC.

For this clone: The junction departs from germline at one end; a sequencing error may be responsible. The CDR3 spells CSFDDYTTFFGTDTQYF. The CDR3 DNA follows: TGCAGCTTTGACGATTATACAACCTTTTTCGGCACAGATACGCAGTATTTT. V is TRBV29-1 and J is TRBJ2-3; the D is unclear. The CDR3 is 17 residues long. Germline assignment: CDR1 SQVTM and CDR2 ANQGSEA.

The table lists this clone with a count of one. The chain couples TRBV21-1 to TRBJ2-5. TRBV21-1 is recorded as a pseudogene. The CDR3 covers 9 residues. CDR3 sequence: CAREETQYF. Here the CDR3 DNA reads TGTGCCAGAGAAGAGACCCAGTACTTC.

The V and J genes are TRBV4-1 and TRBJ2-7, with TRBD2 matching 12 bases. CDR1 is MGHRA and CDR2 is YSYEKL in the germline V gene. The CDR3 runs 18 residues. The J segment lost 4 bases and the V segment lost 1 base, leaving 11 bases of the junction unmatched. The CDR3 nucleotides read TGCGCCAGCAGCCAAGCGGGGCTAGCGGGAGGGACCGGATACGAGCAGTACTTC. Protein sequence: CASSQAGLAGGTGYEQYF.

The chain joins TRBV5-5 to TRBJ1-4; TRBD1 matches at 7 bases. J lost 0 bases, V lost 4 bases, and 3 bases had no gene match. Germline V gene data show CDR1 as SGHKS and CDR2 as YYEKEE (reference sequence). The CDR3 totals 15 residues. The CDR3 DNA is TGTGCCAGCAGCGTGGGGACAGCAACTAATGAAAAACTGTTTTTT. Translated, it gives CASSVGTATNEKLFF.

V usage is TRBV6-1 and J usage is TRBJ2-2; 12 bases are a match to TRBD2. There are 20 residues in the CDR3. V lost 4 bases to trimming and J lost 2 bases; unmatched junction nucleotides: 14. Looked up from germline, CDR1 is MNHNS and CDR2 is SASEGT. CDR3 nucleotide sequence: TGTGCCAGCAGTGTTAGAGGCGGACTAGCGGGAAGCCCCAACACCGGGGAGCTGTTTTTT. Translated: CASSVRGGLAGSPNTGELFF.

The rearrangement uses TRBV5-4 and TRBJ1-2; D gene unclear. The CDR3 consists of 15 residues. Trimming left V 3 bases short and J 4 bases short, with 16 bases between. CDR1 and CDR2 (germline): SGHNT, YYREEE (reference sequence). The CDR3 DNA reads as TGTGCCAGCAGCTCCAAACTTATCTACCCCTATGGCTACACCTTC. Residues: CASSSKLIYPYGYTF.

The chain carries TRBV5-1 and TRBJ2-3; weak D call: TRBD2 (5 bases). This CDR3 spans 14 amino acids. Trimming removed 5 bases from V and 2 bases from J, with 12 bases in between. CDR1 is SGHRS and CDR2 is YFSETQ in the germline V gene. The CDR3 coding sequence is TGCGCCAGCAGACAACTAGGAGACACAGATACGCAGTATTTT. It yields the protein CASRQLGDTDTQYF.

This clone is a singleton in its sample. The chain couples TRBV19 to TRBJ1-5; D is ambiguous. V was shortened by 3 bases and J by 7 bases, with 10 bases between the two germline ends. This CDR3 comprises 13 residues. The V gene's germline CDR1 is LNHDA and CDR2 SQIVND (reference sequence). The CDR3 spells CASSIGERQPQHF. The CDR3 DNA sequence: TGTGCCAGTAGTATTGGGGAGCGGCAGCCCCAGCATTTT.

The chain uses TRBV19 and TRBJ2-1; 8 nucleotides match TRBD2. The junction had 6 bases not matched to a gene; V was cut back by 6 bases and J by 5 bases. Germline CDR1 reads LNHDA; CDR2 reads SQIVND (reference sequence). This CDR3 has 14 amino acids. In DNA, the CDR3 is TGTGCCAGTAGACGACTAGCGAGAGACAATGAGCAGTTCTTC. This translates into CASRRLARDNEQFF.

The rearrangement joins TRBV27 to TRBJ1-2; no reliable D call. V gave up 3 bases and J gave up 0 bases, with 14 bases separating them. The CDR3 loop spans 16 amino acids. CDR1 MNHEY and CDR2 SMNVEV come from the germline V gene (reference sequence). The CDR3 nucleotides read TGTGCCAGCAGTTTTCGTTCAGGCAGCTCTAACTATGGCTACACCTTC. Translating gives CASSFRSGSSNYGYTF.

The chain joins TRBV29-1 to TRBJ2-5; D gene ambiguous. This CDR3 region has 11 residues. CDR1 SQVTM and CDR2 ANQGSEA come from the germline V gene. Trimming took off 4 bases at V and 5 bases at J, with 8 bases between the two ends. CDR3 bases: TGCAGCGTTGCTGGAAGCGAGACCCAGTACTTC. It specifies CSVAGSETQYF. The complete variable domain, with remaining parts taken from reference TRBV29-1 and TRBJ2-5, reads SAVISQKPSRDICQRGTSLTIQCQVDSQVTMMFWYRQQPGQSLTLIATANQGSEATYESGFVIDKFPISRPNLTFSTLTVSNMSPEDSSIYLCSVAGSETQYFGPGTRLLVL.

This clone turned up a few times. The gene calls are TRBV6-1 and TRBJ1-5; D remains unclear. Germline CDR1 reads MNHNS; CDR2 reads SASEGT. The ends were cut back, 6 bases at V and 0 bases at J, with 12 bases in the middle. The CDR3 is 15 amino acids. DNA of the CDR3: TGTGCCAGCAGCCCCCGCACTAATAGCAATCAGCCCCAGCATTTT. This gives the protein CASSPRTNSNQPQHF.

The gene calls are TRBV23-1 and TRBJ1-4, with unresolved D. TRBV23-1 belongs to the ORF category, with a function that is uncertain. Trimming cost V 0 bases and J 2 bases, with 13 bases left between them. The CDR3 spans 17 residues. The CDR3 DNA is TGCGCCAGCAGTCAATCTCTGGGGTCTTTTACTAATGAAAAACTGTTTTTT. It translates to CASSQSLGSFTNEKLFF.

V usage is TRBV6-5 and J usage is TRBJ1-3; D is possibly TRBD1 (5 bases). V gave up 2 bases and J gave up 5 bases, with 13 bases separating them. The germline CDR1 and CDR2 sequences are MNHEY and SVGAGI. The CDR3 is 15 residues long. CDR3 sequence reads: CASSYPSTVRNTIYF. The CDR3, as DNA: TGTGCCAGCAGTTACCCCTCGACAGTAAGAAACACCATATATTTT.

The chain joins TRBV7-9 to TRBJ2-7, with no clear D. From germline, CDR1 is SEHNR and CDR2 FQNEAQ (reference sequence). The CDR3 is 13 amino acids. V was cut by 1 base and J by 6 bases, with 10 bases left in between. CDR3 sequence (DNA): TGTGCCAGCAGCTTAGACCCGGTGGGCGAGCAGTACTTC. As protein: CASSLDPVGEQYF.

The chain combines TRBV9 with TRBJ2-7; 11 bases match TRBD1. The trim removed 3 bases at V and 3 bases at J, leaving 5 bases unmatched. The CDR3 is 15 amino acids. The germline gives CDR1 SGDLS, CDR2 YYNGEE. The CDR3 nucleotides read TGTGCCAGCAGCGCCGGACAGGGGGCAATCTACGAGCAGTACTTC. It yields the protein CASSAGQGAIYEQYF.

The rearrangement joins TRBV30 to TRBJ2-7; a possible D gene is TRBD1 (5 bases). CDR1 and CDR2 (germline): GTSNPN, SVGIG (reference sequence). Trimming took 0 bases from V and 4 from J, leaving 13 bases between them. The CDR3 loop spans 14 amino acids. The CDR3 protein is CAWSVLGQGYEQYF. The CDR3, as DNA: TGTGCCTGGAGTGTACTCGGGCAGGGTTACGAGCAGTACTTC. Using reference TRBV30 and TRBJ2-7 for the parts outside the CDR3, the full variable domain is SQTIHQWPATLVQPVGSPLSLECTVEGTSNPNLYWYRQAAGRGLQLLFYSVGIGQISSEVPQNLSASRPQDRQFILSSKKLLLSDSGFYLCAWSVLGQGYEQYFGPGTRLTVT.

V usage is TRBV5-1 and J usage is TRBJ2-1; 7 bases match TRBD2. Germline lookup yields CDR1 SGHRS and CDR2 YFSETQ. The CDR3 runs 15 residues. The ends lost 4 bases at V and 9 bases at J; junction bases unmatched: 13. The chain's CDR3 is CASSVGLTSWAEQFF. CDR3 nucleotide sequence: TGCGCCAGCAGCGTTGGGCTGACTAGCTGGGCTGAGCAGTTCTTC.

This clone was recorded once. The chain carries TRBV5-1 and TRBJ1-1, with D possibly TRBD1 on 5 matching bases. Trimming took off 0 bases at V and 7 bases at J, with 13 bases between the two ends. Germline V gene sequence: CDR1 SGHRS, CDR2 YFSETQ. The CDR3 loop spans 14 amino acids. CDR3 region: CASSLAPLGGEAFF. CDR3 bases: TGCGCCAGCAGCTTGGCCCCCCTCGGGGGTGAAGCTTTCTTT.

This chain joins TRBV19 and TRBJ1-1; no reliable D call. This CDR3 is 13 amino acids long. In germline, CDR1 is LNHDA, CDR2 SQIVND (reference sequence). V was pared by 4 bases and J by 0 bases, with 6 bases between. CDR3 bases: TGTGCCAGTAGTAACAGAGTGAACACTGAAGCTTTCTTT. Its translation is CASSNRVNTEAFF.

Here the CDR3 DNA reads TGTGCCAGTAGTATTGATCTTGCAGGGGGAAACATTCAGTACTTC. Encoded protein: CASSIDLAGGNIQYF. The rearrangement links TRBV19 to TRBJ2-4; 7 bases match TRBD1. CDR3 size: 15 residues. Trimming cost V 3 bases and J 6 bases; bases outside gene matches: 8. Germline CDR1 reads LNHDA; CDR2 reads SQIVND (reference sequence).

This chain uses TRBV5-1 with TRBJ2-5; 8 bases fit TRBD2. This CDR3 has 15 amino acids. Unmatched junction bases numbered 6, after V lost 3 bases and J lost 2 bases. The V gene's germline CDR1 is SGHRS and CDR2 YFSETQ. Here the CDR3 DNA reads TGCGCCAGCAGCTCCACTAGCGGACTACAAGAGACCCAGTACTTC. Protein sequence: CASSSTSGLQETQYF.

This chain joins TRBV5-8 and TRBJ2-7; TRBD1 agrees at 10 bases. The CDR3 extends over 15 amino acids. Germline V gene lookup returns CDR1 SGHTS and CDR2 YDEGEE. After removal of 0 bases from V and 4 bases from J, the junction contained 4 bases not matched to a gene. The CDR3 DNA reads TGTGCCAGCAGCTTGGGACAGGGGGCTTTTTACGAGCAGTACTTC. Its translation: CASSLGQGAFYEQYF.

In its sample, this clone was seen once. The chain links TRBV7-9 to TRBJ1-2, with TRBD1 matching over 7 bases. The CDR3 is 12 amino acids. Germline assignment: CDR1 SEHNR and CDR2 FQNEAQ (reference sequence). The V and J ends lost 6 bases and 8 bases, in that order; junction bases with no gene match: 6. CDR3 sequence reads: CASSSGGRGYTF. The CDR3 DNA reads TGTGCCAGCAGTTCAGGGGGTAGGGGCTACACCTTC. Supplemented by reference TRBV7-9 and TRBJ1-2, the full variable domain reads DTGVSQNPRHKITKRGQNVTFRCDPISEHNRLYWYRQTLGQGPEFLTYFQNEAQLEKSRLLSDRFSAERPKGSFSTLEIQRTEQGDSAMYLCASSSGGRGYTFGSGTRLTVV.

This clone was detected once. The gene calls are TRBV5-5 and TRBJ2-7; D is unresolved. Between the trimmed V and J ends, which lost 0 bases and 4 bases, there was a span of 20 bases. CDR3 length: 17 amino acids. The germline V gene encodes CDR1 SGHKS and CDR2 YYEKEE (reference sequence). The CDR3, as DNA: TGTGCCAGCAGCTTGGCCCCCGACCTAATCCCATCATACGAGCAGTACTTC. Translation: CASSLAPDLIPSYEQYF.

The chain combines TRBV10-2 with TRBJ1-4; D uncertain. Trimming removed 2 bases from V and 4 bases from J, with 2 bases in between. The CDR3 totals 12 residues. CDR1 and CDR2 from the germline V gene are WSHSY and SAAADI. CDR3 in DNA: TGCGCCAGCAGTGAGATTAATGAAAAACTGTTTTTT. The encoded protein is CASSEINEKLFF.